The 13 T cell receptor beta chains below were found in one sample sequenced in a study of T cells after yellow fever vaccination. TCRdb itself ran the 5' RACE reads through MiXCR, one entry per CDR3 protein. Altogether hundreds of thousands of distinct CDR3 sequences are present, roughly 8.6% being singletons, with the ten largest covering 17%. This sample comprised PBMCs, obtained roughly 46 days after the first yellow fever vaccination. The receptors shown here come from a man between 18 and 29 years old who received the YFV17D yellow fever vaccine.

The V gene is TRBV7-9, the J gene TRBJ2-7; the D gene could be TRBD1 or TRBD2 (6 bases each). The V gene's germline CDR1 is SEHNR and CDR2 FQNEAQ (reference sequence). V lost 4 bases and J lost 6, with 10 bases in between. CDR3 length: 12 residues. CDR3 nucleotide sequence: TGTGCCAGCAGCTCACAGGGAGGCGAGCAGTACGTC. Its translation is CASSSQGGEQYV.

The table lists this clonotype with a few counts. The J gene is TRBJ2-1, the V gene TRBV6-5; D is undetermined. Trimming cost V 5 bases and J 5 bases, with 13 bases left between them. Germline CDR1 is MNHEY and CDR2 is SVGAGI. The CDR3 covers 14 residues. DNA for the CDR3: TGTGCCAGCAGTACCGACAAAAATCACAATGAGCAGTTCTTC. It codes for CASSTDKNHNEQFF.

This clonotype was observed a handful of times. The chain uses TRBV28 and TRBJ2-5, with 9 bases matching TRBD1. The CDR3 loop spans 15 amino acids. J lost 2 bases, V lost 6 bases, and 7 bases had no gene match. Germline lookup yields CDR1 MDHEN and CDR2 SYDVKM. The CDR3 loop reads CASRAGQGEQETQYF. In DNA form, the CDR3 reads TGTGCCAGCAGGGCGGGACAGGGAGAGCAAGAGACCCAGTACTTC.

The V and J genes are TRBV7-3 and TRBJ2-1, with TRBD2 identical over 13 bases. Germline V CDR1 and CDR2: SGHTA, FQGTGA. This CDR3 has 15 residues. Losses at the gene ends were 5 bases for V and 8 bases for J; bases not matched to a gene: 6. In DNA form, the CDR3 reads TGTGCCAGCAGCCCACTAGCGGGGGGGCAGTATGAGCAGTTCTTC. Encoded protein: CASSPLAGGQYEQFF.

This clonotype was picked up a small number of times. The rearrangement uses TRBV7-8 and TRBJ1-4, with 9 nucleotides matching TRBD1. The ends lost 1 base at V and 7 bases at J; junction bases unmatched: 7. This CDR3 contains 16 residues. CDR1 is SGHVS, CDR2 FQNEAQ, per germline. The CDR3 region is CASSLGNRDRAEKLFF. The CDR3 nucleotides are TGTGCCAGCAGCTTAGGGAATCGGGACAGGGCTGAAAAACTGTTTTTT.

In its sample, this clonotype was seen many times. The DNA for the CDR3 is TGCGCCAGCAGCTTGGCCGGGGGCGGAGAGACCCAGTACTTC. It encodes CASSLAGGGETQYF. J is TRBJ2-5 and V is TRBV5-1; D is possibly TRBD1 or TRBD2 (6 bases each). This CDR3 has 14 residues. The V end lost 0 bases, the J end lost 4 bases, and 10 bases lay between the germline ends. Germline assignment: CDR1 SGHRS and CDR2 YFSETQ. Based on the CDR3 plus reference TRBV5-1 and TRBJ2-5, the full variable domain is KAGVTQTPRYLIKTRGQQVTLSCSPISGHRSVSWYQQTPGQGLQFLFEYFSETQRNKGNFPGRFSGRQFSNSRSEMNVSTLELGDSALYLCASSLAGGGETQYFGPGTRLLVL.

This clonotype has just a few counts. This sequence joins TRBV20-1 and TRBJ2-1; 7 bases agree with TRBD2. CDR3 size: 16 residues. Germline V gene data show CDR1 as DFQATT and CDR2 as SNEGSKA (reference sequence). V shed 1 base, J shed 7 bases, and the junction held 13 bases outside the gene matches. CDR3 bases: TGCAGTGCTAGAGCGCTCCGGGGGGTACGGGGGAATGAGCAGTTCTTC. This sequence encodes CSARALRGVRGNEQFF.

This clonotype occurred many times. The chain recombines TRBV12-3 or TRBV12-4 with TRBJ2-7; 7 positions match TRBD2. Losses at the gene ends were 2 bases for V and 5 bases for J; bases not matched to a gene: 3. The CDR3 length is 13 residues. DNA of the CDR3: TGTGCCAGCAGTTTAATGGGGGGGAACGAGCAGTACTTC. It encodes CASSLMGGNEQYF.

This clonotype appeared a few times. The chain has TRBV20-1 and TRBJ2-1; 13 bases fit TRBD2. This CDR3 spans 18 amino acids. J was trimmed by 0 bases and V by 6 bases; bases with no gene match: 11. Germline V gene lookup returns CDR1 DFQATT and CDR2 SNEGSKA (reference sequence). This chain's CDR3 is CSATPGLAGRSSYNEQFF. In DNA, the CDR3 is TGCAGTGCAACCCCGGGACTAGCGGGGCGGAGCTCCTACAATGAGCAGTTCTTC.

The rearrangement joins TRBV5-1 to TRBJ2-1; the D call may be TRBD1 or TRBD2 (6 bases each). This CDR3 comprises 14 residues. Germline lookup yields CDR1 SGHRS and CDR2 YFSETQ. The V gene lost 7 bases and the J gene lost 6 bases, with 17 bases spanning the gap. Written as DNA, the CDR3 is TGCGCCAGCGTTTCATGGGGGGCTACCAATGAGCAGTTCTTC. Protein product: CASVSWGATNEQFF.

This chain uses TRBV7-9 with TRBJ1-6; possible D gene TRBD1, 5 bases. V dropped 3 bases and J dropped 10 bases, with 16 bases sitting between them. CDR3 length: 15 amino acids. Germline CDR1 and CDR2: SEHNR and FQNEAQ (reference sequence). The CDR3 region has the DNA TGTGCCAGCAGCTTTACGGGCAGGGAGGGATCACCCCTCCACTTT. Translated, it gives CASSFTGREGSPLHF.

V gene TRBV5-1 combines with J gene TRBJ2-2, with a tentative D call TRBD1 (5 bases). Per the germline V gene, CDR1 is SGHRS and CDR2 is YFSETQ. This CDR3 region has 16 residues. Trimming took off 4 bases at V and 5 bases at J, with 18 bases between the two ends. The CDR3 reads CASSLPRGAGTGELFF. The CDR3 DNA is TGCGCCAGCAGCCTACCGCGTGGGGCAGGGACCGGGGAGCTGTTTTTT.

This clonotype was seen only a few times. The rearrangement joins TRBV4-3 to TRBJ2-5, with unresolved D. V lost 0 bases, J lost 7 bases, and 12 bases lay in between. Germline CDR1 is LGHNA and CDR2 is YSLEER. The CDR3 length is 14 residues. The CDR3 sequence is CASSQDTAFRTQYF. In DNA form, the CDR3 reads TGCGCCAGCAGCCAAGATACAGCGTTTAGGACCCAGTACTTC.